These T cell receptor beta chains were read from a single sample in a study of vaccination and CD4 T cells after COVID-19. These receptors have no known antigen. TCRdb ran MiXCR on the PCR reads and lists one entry per CDR3 protein. The sample lists under 20,000 distinct CDR3 sequences, around 42% occurring once. Sequenced here: CD4+ T cells from blood, cultured in vitro, sampled before SARS-CoV-2 vaccination. Receptor source: a human donor who had recovered from COVID-19. Each CDR3 is given with its conserved first and last residue. The D gene is left open where the match is weak. A clone size is listed for some rows: how often the clone was seen (once, few, many), or a class if it is expanded.

>.|.|TRBJ1-6|TRBV2
TGTGCCAGCAGCAGGGGTATGAATAATTCACCCCTCCACTTT
CASSRGMNNSPLHF
>few|TRBD1|TRBJ2-3|TRBV7-9
TGTGCCAGCAGCAAGACAGGGACCACAGATACGCAGTATTTT
CASSKTGTTDTQYF
>few|TRBD2|TRBJ2-5|TRBV7-3
TGTGCCAGCAGTATGAGCGGGGGGGCCTACGAGACCCAGTACTTC
CASSMSGGAYETQYF
>.|TRBD1|TRBJ1-1|TRBV7-8
TGTGCCAGCAGCTTATTAGAGGGGGCCGGAGCTTTCTTT
CASSLLEGAGAFF
>.|TRBD1|TRBJ2-7|TRBV20-1
TGCAGTGCTAGAGGACAGGGGGGGGACGAGCAGTACTTC
CSARGQGGDEQYF
>.|TRBD2|TRBJ2-1|TRBV2
TGTGCCAGCAGGGGGGGACTAGCGGCCTACAATGAGCAGTTCTTC
CASRGGLAAYNEQFF
>few|.|TRBJ1-6|TRBV9
TGTGCCAGCAGCGTAGGAGATGAGTCCTCCGTGGCCCTCCACTTT
CASSVGDESSVALHF
>.|.|TRBJ1-6|TRBV6-2/TRBV6-3
TGTGCCAGCAGTTATGCGGGTTCACCCCTCCACTTT
CASSYAGSPLHF
>few|.|TRBJ1-4|TRBV25-1
TGTGCCAGCAGTGTCCCGGGGGCTAATGAAAAACTGTTTTTT
CASSVPGANEKLFF
>few|.|TRBJ1-2|TRBV19
TGTGCCAGTAGTGGGGCTAACTATGGCTACACCTTC
CASSGANYGYTF
>few|.|TRBJ2-3|TRBV20-1
TGCAGTGCTGAACAAGGTTCGGCGAGCACAGATACGCAGTATTTT
CSAEQGSASTDTQYF
>.|.|TRBJ2-7|TRBV12-3/TRBV12-4
TGTGCCAGCAGTTCAAGCAGCACTTCCTACGAGCAGTACTTC
CASSSSSTSYEQYF
>few|.|TRBJ1-5|TRBV25-1
TGTGCCAGCAGCCCCACAGGGTATAGCAATCAGCCCCAGCATTTT
CASSPTGYSNQPQHF
>few|.|TRBJ1-1|TRBV21-1
TGTGCCAGCAGCAAAGAGACGGTCTTGAACACTGAAGCTTTCTTT
CASSKETVLNTEAFF
>few|TRBD1|TRBJ1-4|TRBV15
TGTGCCACCAGCGGCCGACAGGGGATTAATGAAAAACTGTTTTTT
CATSGRQGINEKLFF
>few|TRBD1|TRBJ2-5|TRBV30
TGTGCCTGGAGTATGGCAGGGGGCCGGGGGACCCAGTACTTC
CAWSMAGGRGTQYF
>.|.|TRBJ1-5|TRBV16
TGTGCCAGCAGCCAATTCTCTCAGCCCCAGCATTTT
CASSQFSQPQHF
>.|.|TRBJ1-5|TRBV20-1
TGCAGTGCTAGAGATTTTAGGGCGGGGCAGCCCCAGCATTTT
CSARDFRAGQPQHF
>few|.|TRBJ1-1|TRBV7-8
TGTGCCAGCAGCTATTCCCGGGGCGTAGAAGCTTTCTTT
CASSYSRGVEAFF
>.|.|TRBJ2-7|TRBV20-1
TGCAGTGCTTCTCTGCGGAACCCCTACGAGCAGTACTTC
CSASLRNPYEQYF
>.|TRBD1|TRBJ2-7|TRBV6-1
TGTGCCAGCAGCGCGGACAGGGGAGGTTCCTACGAGCAGTACTTC
CASSADRGGSYEQYF
>few|.|TRBJ2-2|TRBV7-2
TGTGCCAGCACGCGGGACATATCTTCCGGGGAGCTGTTTTTT
CASTRDISSGELFF
>few|.|TRBJ1-2|TRBV10-3
TGTGCCATCAGTGAGAACAGGGAGGCTAAAGGCTACACCTTC
CAISENREAKGYTF
>.|TRBD2|TRBJ2-7|TRBV6-1
TGTGCCACCGGGAGGGGTTCCTACGAGCAGTACTTC
CATGRGSYEQYF
>.|TRBD1|TRBJ1-2|TRBV5-4
TGTGCCAGAGAGGGGGACAGGGGTGGCTACACCTTC
CAREGDRGGYTF
>.|.|TRBJ2-7|TRBV14
TGTGCCAGCAGCCAAAACTACGAGCAGTACTTC
CASSQNYEQYF
>.|.|TRBJ1-2|TRBV2
TGTGCCAGCAGTGAAGCCGCGAAGGGACTCTCCACTGGCTACACCTTC
CASSEAAKGLSTGYTF
>few|.|TRBJ1-5|TRBV6-2/TRBV6-3
TGTGCCAGCAGTTACTCGGGATTTCAGCCCCAGCATTTT
CASSYSGFQPQHF
>few|TRBD2|TRBJ2-7|TRBV6-1
TGTGCCAGCAGTGAGCTCCCTTCGGGGAGCGGGAGCTACGAGCAGTACTTC
CASSELPSGSGSYEQYF
>few|.|TRBJ1-1|TRBV20-1
TGCAGTGCTATAAAGGGGCAGAACACTGAAGCTTTCTTT
CSAIKGQNTEAFF
>.|TRBD1|TRBJ1-2|TRBV7-2
TGTGCCAGCAGCGTCGACAGGGGCGGCTACACCTTC
CASSVDRGGYTF
>.|.|TRBJ2-7|TRBV15
TGTGCCACCAGCAGCCCTGGACAGTCCACCGAGCAGTACTTC
CATSSPGQSTEQYF
>.|.|TRBJ1-1|TRBV7-8
TGTGCCAGCAGCTCCGACCTCCAACGGGCTTTCTTT
CASSSDLQRAFF
>.|.|TRBJ1-2|TRBV7-9
TGTGCCAGCAGCTTGGGACCAATGGCCTATGGCTACACCTTC
CASSLGPMAYGYTF
>few|.|TRBJ2-7|TRBV20-1
TGCAGTGCTATTTACCACTCACCCGGAGAGCAGTACTTC
CSAIYHSPGEQYF
>few|.|TRBJ2-5|TRBV2
TGTGCCAGCAGACAACAAGAGACCCAGTACTTC
CASRQQETQYF
>few|TRBD1|TRBJ1-1|TRBV6-1
TGTGCCAGCAGAAGGACAGGGGCCTATTGGGGCACTGAAGCTTTCTTT
CASRRTGAYWGTEAFF
>once|.|TRBJ1-2|TRBV6-2/TRBV6-3
TGTGCCAGCAGTGACCCATTACCCGGTGGGGGGCCGGACTATGGCTACACCTTC
CASSDPLPGGGPDYGYTF
>.|TRBD1|TRBJ2-7|TRBV5-1
TGCGCCAGCAGCTTGGACCGGGACAGACCCTACGAGCAGTACTTC
CASSLDRDRPYEQYF
>few|.|TRBJ1-5|TRBV28
TGTGCCAGCAGTTTCGGGGATCGGAGCAATCAGCCCCAGCATTTT
CASSFGDRSNQPQHF
>.|.|TRBJ2-3|TRBV6-1
TGTGCCAGCAGTGAAGTTGCGGCAGATACGCAGTATTTT
CASSEVAADTQYF
>.|.|TRBJ2-3|TRBV5-4
TGTGCCAGCAGCTTGGGATTCGGGGGAGATACGCAGTATTTT
CASSLGFGGDTQYF
>once|TRBD2|TRBJ2-1|TRBV7-2
TGTGCCAGCAGCGCGGGACTAGCTAAAAACAATGAGCAGTTCTTC
CASSAGLAKNNEQFF
>.|.|TRBJ2-1|TRBV7-2
TGTGCCAGCAGCTTAGTAATGGAAGCCAATGAGCAGTTCTTC
CASSLVMEANEQFF
>few|TRBD1|TRBJ2-5|TRBV7-9
TGTGCCAGCAGCGGACAGGTTAGGGGGTACCAAGAGACCCAGTACTTC
CASSGQVRGYQETQYF
>few|TRBD1|TRBJ1-2|TRBV5-4
TGTGCCAGCAGCTTGGTTTCCAGGACAGGGGATGGCTACACCTTC
CASSLVSRTGDGYTF
>.|.|TRBJ1-1|TRBV18
TGTGCCAGCTCACTTGTTACTCGGGGGTCTGAAGCTTTCTTT
CASSLVTRGSEAFF